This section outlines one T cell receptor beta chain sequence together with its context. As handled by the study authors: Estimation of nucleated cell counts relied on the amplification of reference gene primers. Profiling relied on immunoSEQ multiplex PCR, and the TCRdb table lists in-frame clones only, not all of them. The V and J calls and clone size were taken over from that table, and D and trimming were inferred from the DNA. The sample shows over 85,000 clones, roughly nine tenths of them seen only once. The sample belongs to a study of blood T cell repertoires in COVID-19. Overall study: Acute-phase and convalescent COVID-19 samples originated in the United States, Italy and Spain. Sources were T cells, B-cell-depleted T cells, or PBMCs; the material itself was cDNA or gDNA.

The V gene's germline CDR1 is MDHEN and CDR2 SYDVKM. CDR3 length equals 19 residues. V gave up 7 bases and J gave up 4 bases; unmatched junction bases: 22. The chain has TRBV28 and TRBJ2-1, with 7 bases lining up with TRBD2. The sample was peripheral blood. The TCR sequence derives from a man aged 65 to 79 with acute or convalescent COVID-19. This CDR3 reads CASKSVLGRGVLGYNEQFF. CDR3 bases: TGTGCCAGCAAGTCAGTTCTGGGACGGGGGGTCCTAGGGTACAATGAGCAGTTCTTC.